This TCR beta chain was recovered during a study of blood T cell repertoires in COVID-19. Study-level background: T cells, B-cell-depleted T cells, or PBMCs provided the cDNA or gDNA that served as material.

Original processing notes: It was from reference gene primer amplification that nucleated cell counts were estimated. TCRdb keeps only in-frame clones here, not all; method: immunoSEQ multiplex PCR. From that table come the V and J calls and clone size; the DNA was used to work out D and trimming. The table lists some 450,000 clones, around nine tenths of them singletons. V was trimmed by 5 bases and J by 4 bases, leaving 14 bases between them. The CDR3 covers 14 residues. Germline V gene data show CDR1 as LNHDA and CDR2 as SQIVND (reference sequence). Patients in Seattle were enrolled during active infection, then followed longitudinally.

The chain combines TRBV19 with TRBJ1-2, with D tentatively TRBD1 (6 bases). The clonotype was recovered from a man between 18 and 29 years old with COVID-19, enrolled during active disease. Sequencing was done on a sample of peripheral blood. The CDR3 loop is CASSSQGLGYGYTF. The DNA for the CDR3 is TGTGCCAGTAGTTCCCAGGGGCTGGGCTATGGCTACACCTTC.